Relative to its sample, the clone carrying this T cell receptor (beta chain) is large (0.1 to 1%). As yet, its antigen is unknown. Treatment specified: roughly 10-day PBMC culture with coronavirus spike peptide pools or control peptides (ViraFEST assay). CDR1 is DFQATT, CDR2 SNEGSKA, per germline (reference sequence). The V gene end was trimmed by 3 bases and the J gene end by 5 bases; junction bases not matched to a gene: 3. CDR3 length: 12 residues. This specimen comes from a study of vaccination and CD4 T cells after COVID-19. The overall study: Comprising six males and four females, the convalescent participants counted two Hispanic individuals among them. The study, taken as a whole, reports: The rise in median SARS-CoV-2-reactive clonotypes, from around 21 to 38, was not significant.

An Oncomine TCR Beta short-read assay was used to sequence the DNA from cultured CD4+ T cells. TCRdb re-called the PCR reads with MiXCR, one entry per CDR3 protein. The sample holds approximately 6,600 distinct CDR3 sequences; approximately 42% are singletons and the top ten take under 30%. This rearrangement joins TRBV20-1 to TRBJ2-5; 7 nucleotides line up with TRBD2. Sequencing was performed on CD4+ T cells from blood, cultured in vitro. The receptor was isolated from a human donor who had recovered from COVID-19. CDR3 amino acids: CSASLAVETQYF. In DNA form, the CDR3 reads TGCAGTGCTAGCCTAGCGGTGGAGACCCAGTACTTC.